These 26 T cell receptor beta chains were all obtained from the same sample, sequenced in a study of graft-versus-host responses after intestinal transplantation. The table came from immunoSEQ multiplex PCR; TCRdb's copy has only in-frame clones and leaves some out. The data contain tens of thousands of clones, roughly 90% of them singletons. These TCRs' antigens remain unknown. The sample in question was unstimulated CD4+ T cells sorted from spleen or lymph node cells, obtained before intestinal transplant. All receptors come from a human donor who received an intestinal transplant.

This clone occurred once. The CDR3 nucleotides read TGTGCCAGCAGCATTAGCGGGGGGCCCTCAGGGGGCGAGCAGTACTTC. Encoded protein: CASSISGGPSGGEQYF. The chain carries TRBV11-2 and TRBJ2-7, with 10 bases aligning to TRBD2. Germline assignment: CDR1 SGHAT and CDR2 FQNNGV. V dropped 5 bases and J dropped 6; count of bases not matched to a gene: 13. The length of the CDR3 is 16 residues.

CDR3 DNA sequence: TGTGCCAGCAGCTTAGTATCAGGGGCGGTTAACTATGGCTACACCTTC. This codes for CASSLVSGAVNYGYTF. The chain uses TRBV7-2 and TRBJ1-2; TRBD1 is a possible D gene (6 bases). CDR1 and CDR2 (germline): SGHTA, FQGNSA. The CDR3 runs to 16 residues. The V end lost 1 base, the J end lost 1 base, and 13 bases lay between the germline ends. The full variable domain, its missing parts supplied by reference TRBV7-2 and TRBJ1-2, is GAGVSQSPSNKVTEKGKDVELRCDPISGHTALYWYRQSLGQGLEFLIYFQGNSAPDKSGLPSDRFSAERTGGSVSTLTIQRTQQEDSAVYLCASSLVSGAVNYGYTFGSGTRLTVV.

For the CDR3, the DNA is TGTGCCAGCCGTGGGCTAGCGGGGGAGGTATACAATGAGCAGTTCTTC. This sequence encodes CASRGLAGEVYNEQFF. This rearrangement joins TRBV6-1 to TRBJ2-1, with 10 bases identical to TRBD2. The CDR3 extends over 16 amino acids. Unmatched junction bases numbered 11, after V lost 8 bases and J lost 4 bases. Per the germline V gene, CDR1 is MNHNS and CDR2 is SASEGT.

The chain couples TRBV7-9 to TRBJ2-1; the match to TRBD2 covers 14 bases. The CDR3 is 15 residues long. Germline CDR1 is SEHNR and CDR2 is FQNEAQ (reference sequence). Trimming cost V 5 bases and J 10 bases; bases outside gene matches: 7. CDR3 region: CASSLRLAGGDEQFF. CDR3 sequence (DNA): TGTGCCAGCAGCCTAAGACTAGCGGGGGGGGACGAGCAGTTCTTC.

The V call is TRBV19, the J call TRBJ2-3; 7 bases agree with TRBD1. Unmatched junction bases numbered 9, after V lost 0 bases and J lost 3 bases. The CDR3 is 17 amino acids. In germline, CDR1 is LNHDA, CDR2 SQIVND (reference sequence). In DNA, the CDR3 is TGTGCCAGTAGTATAGATCTAAACAGGGGTTTGACAGATACGCAGTATTTT. This codes for CASSIDLNRGLTDTQYF.

The rearrangement links TRBV18 to TRBJ2-7; D is perhaps TRBD2 (5 bases). V was shortened by 3 bases and J by 5 bases, with 14 bases between the two germline ends. This CDR3 comprises 14 residues. CDR1 is KGHSH, CDR2 LQKENI, per germline. The CDR3 protein is CASSPTSLRDEQYF. In DNA form, the CDR3 reads TGTGCCAGCTCACCCACTAGTTTACGTGACGAGCAGTACTTC.

The V gene is TRBV6-1, the J gene TRBJ2-5; weak D call: TRBD2 (5 bases). CDR1 is MNHNS, CDR2 SASEGT, per germline. This CDR3 is 13 amino acids long. The V and J ends lost 8 bases and 2 bases respectively, with 12 bases between them. The CDR3 here is CASAAAIQETQYF. The DNA for the CDR3 is TGTGCCAGCGCAGCGGCGATACAAGAGACCCAGTACTTC.

Here the CDR3 reads CASSADRPPHGYTF. CDR3 bases: TGCGCCAGCAGCGCGGACAGGCCGCCCCATGGCTACACCTTC. J is TRBJ1-2 and V is TRBV5-1; the match to TRBD1 covers 7 bases. The V and J ends lost 4 bases and 6 bases, in that order; junction bases with no gene match: 9. This CDR3 is 14 amino acids long. The V gene's germline CDR1 is SGHRS and CDR2 YFSETQ.

The gene calls are TRBV11-2 and TRBJ2-5, with TRBD2 matching 9 bases. Germline V gene lookup returns CDR1 SGHAT and CDR2 FQNNGV. Trimming removed 7 bases from V and 2 bases from J; junction bases left unmatched: 8. The CDR3 runs 15 residues. CDR3 nucleotide sequence: TGTGCCAGCACCGCGACTAGCGGCTGGCAAGAGACCCAGTACTTC. Protein: CASTATSGWQETQYF.

The chain uses TRBV19 and TRBJ1-1; a weak D match, TRBD1 (5 bases). V gave up 3 bases and J gave up 2 bases, with 13 bases separating them. The CDR3 contains 15 residues. Germline-derived CDR1 and CDR2 are LNHDA and SQIVND (reference sequence). DNA for the CDR3: TGTGCCAGTAGTATTCGACAGACCCAAAACACTGAAGCTTTCTTT. Translated, it gives CASSIRQTQNTEAFF.

V gene TRBV7-8 combines with J gene TRBJ1-2, with D uncertain. CDR1 SGHVS and CDR2 FQNEAQ come from the germline V gene. The CDR3 sequence is 12 residues long. The V and J ends lost 3 bases and 4 bases respectively, with 6 bases between them. The DNA for the CDR3 is TGTGCCAGCAGCTTCCCAGGCTATGGCTACACCTTC. Amino acid sequence: CASSFPGYGYTF. Full variable domain (remainder filled in from reference TRBV7-8 and TRBJ1-2): GAGVSQSPRYKVAKRGQDVALRCDPISGHVSLFWYQQALGQGPEFLTYFQNEAQLDKSGLPSDRFFAERPEGSVSTLKIQRTQQEDSAVYLCASSFPGYGYTFGSGTRLTVV.

The chain recombines TRBV5-4 with TRBJ2-1; weak D call: TRBD2 (5 bases). CDR3 length equals 15 residues. The V gene lost 0 bases and the J gene lost 2 bases, with 9 bases spanning the gap. Looked up from germline, CDR1 is SGHNT and CDR2 is YYREEE (reference sequence). CDR3 sequence (DNA): TGTGCCAGCAGCTTGGTGGCCGGGGCCTACAATGAGCAGTTCTTC. This codes for CASSLVAGAYNEQFF. The variable domain in full, completed from reference TRBV5-4 and TRBJ2-1, reads ETGVTQSPTHLIKTRGQQVTLRCSSQSGHNTVSWYQQALGQGPQFIFQYYREEENGRGNFPPRFSGLQFPNYSSELNVNALELDDSALYLCASSLVAGAYNEQFFGPGTRLTVL.

This chain uses TRBV5-1 with TRBJ2-7; maybe TRBD1 (5 bases). The ends were cut back, 4 bases at V and 6 bases at J, with 14 bases in the middle. The CDR3 is 13 residues long. From germline, CDR1 is SGHRS and CDR2 YFSETQ. The CDR3 coding sequence is TGCGCCAGCAGCCACCAGGGATCGACCGAGCAGTACTTC. It yields the protein CASSHQGSTEQYF.

This clone appeared once. This chain connects TRBV9 to TRBJ1-3; 8 bases align to TRBD1. This CDR3 has 15 residues. Germline V gives CDR1 SGDLS, CDR2 YYNGEE. V was pared by 4 bases and J by 8 bases, with 11 bases of the junction left unmatched. The DNA of the CDR3 is TGTGCCAGCAGCCTCTTCGACAGGGGATCGGACACCATATATTTT. It specifies CASSLFDRGSDTIYF.

The chain recombines TRBV19 with TRBJ1-2; maybe TRBD1 (5 bases). CDR1 LNHDA and CDR2 SQIVND come from the germline V gene (reference sequence). Trimming cost V 4 bases and J 1 base, with 7 bases left between them. CDR3 length: 13 amino acids. The CDR3 loop reads CASSTGGNYGYTF. CDR3 DNA sequence: TGTGCCAGTAGTACCGGGGGTAACTATGGCTACACCTTC. Supplemented by reference TRBV19 and TRBJ1-2, the full variable domain reads DGGITQSPKYLFRKEGQNVTLSCEQNLNHDAMYWYRQDPGQGLRLIYYSQIVNDFQKGDIAEGYSVSREKKESFPLTVTSAQKNPTAFYLCASSTGGNYGYTFGSGTRLTVV.

The chain is built from TRBV6-5 and TRBJ1-2; D not resolved. V was cut by 8 bases and J by 4 bases, with 8 bases left in between. This CDR3 has 11 amino acids. The V gene's germline CDR1 is MNHEY and CDR2 SVGAGI. This CDR3 reads CASGEGYGYTF. CDR3 nucleotide sequence: TGTGCCAGCGGTGAGGGCTATGGCTACACCTTC.

This chain connects TRBV5-1 to TRBJ2-5, with D possibly TRBD2 on 6 matching bases. V lost 0 bases and J 4 bases, leaving 10 bases between the germline ends. CDR3 size: 14 residues. Germline values: CDR1 SGHRS, CDR2 YFSETQ. CDR3 sequence: CASSLGLGGETQYF. The CDR3 region has the DNA TGCGCCAGCAGCTTGGGGCTCGGGGGAGAGACCCAGTACTTC.

This sequence joins TRBV5-1 and TRBJ1-5; D uncertain. The ends were cut back, 4 bases at V and 0 bases at J, with 5 bases in the middle. The length of the CDR3 is 13 residues. Per the germline V gene, CDR1 is SGHRS and CDR2 is YFSETQ. This CDR3 reads CASSISSNQPQHF. CDR3 sequence (DNA): TGCGCCAGCAGCATCAGTAGCAATCAGCCCCAGCATTTT.

V and J are TRBV25-1 and TRBJ2-3, with 7 bases aligning to TRBD2. After removal of 1 base from V and 0 bases from J, the junction contained 4 bases not matched to a gene. CDR1 is MGHDK and CDR2 is SYGVNS in the germline V gene. The CDR3 runs 16 residues. For the CDR3, the DNA is TGTGCCAGCAGTGAATGGGGGGGTGGGAGCACAGATACGCAGTATTTT. This translates into CASSEWGGGSTDTQYF.

The chain links TRBV11-2 to TRBJ2-1; 13 bases align to TRBD2. This CDR3 contains 15 residues. The J segment lost 5 bases and the V segment lost 7 bases, leaving 5 bases of the junction unmatched. The V gene's germline CDR1 is SGHAT and CDR2 FQNNGV. The CDR3 loop reads CASTLLAGGNNEQFF. The DNA for the CDR3 is TGTGCCAGCACCCTACTAGCGGGGGGGAACAATGAGCAGTTCTTC.

The CDR3 DNA sequence: TGTGCCAGCAGCTTGTCCGGGGGTGTCACAGATACGCAGTATTTT. Translated: CASSLSGGVTDTQYF. The genes are TRBV7-9 and TRBJ2-3; maybe TRBD2 (6 bases). CDR1 and CDR2 from the germline V gene are SEHNR and FQNEAQ (reference sequence). The CDR3 has 15 amino acids. Trimming shortened V by 3 bases and J by 2 bases, and 12 bases separated the two germline ends.

The chain recombines TRBV7-9 with TRBJ2-5; 7 nucleotides align to TRBD1. V dropped 5 bases and J dropped 5; count of bases not matched to a gene: 11. Germline lookup yields CDR1 SEHNR and CDR2 FQNEAQ (reference sequence). The CDR3 is made up of 15 amino acids. The CDR3 region is CASSPRGQPVETQYF. The CDR3 nucleotides read TGTGCCAGCAGCCCCCGGGGACAGCCTGTGGAGACCCAGTACTTC.

This rearrangement joins TRBV5-1 to TRBJ1-1, with TRBD1 matching over 7 bases. Germline V gene lookup returns CDR1 SGHRS and CDR2 YFSETQ. V shed 0 bases and J 8 bases; nucleotides not matched to a gene: 10. This CDR3 has 15 amino acids. CDR3 bases: TGCGCCAGCAGCTTGGCTTCCTCCGGGACAGACGAAGCTTTCTTT. Translating it yields CASSLASSGTDEAFF.

V is TRBV5-1 and J is TRBJ1-2; the D is unclear. The CDR3 runs to 13 residues. Germline-derived CDR1 and CDR2 are SGHRS and YFSETQ. The V end was cut by 4 bases, the J end by 8 bases, with 15 bases between. The CDR3 reads CASSQDWTEGYTF. In DNA, the CDR3 is TGCGCCAGCAGCCAGGACTGGACTGAAGGCTACACCTTC.

The rearrangement links TRBV10-2 to TRBJ2-3, with D unresolved. CDR3 length: 13 amino acids. The germline V and J ends were trimmed by 8 bases and 2 bases, with 11 bases remaining between them. Germline V gene lookup returns CDR1 WSHSY and CDR2 SAAADI. CDR3 in amino acids: CASGLQLTDTQYF. CDR3 DNA sequence: TGCGCCAGCGGGCTCCAGCTCACAGATACGCAGTATTTT.

The chain couples TRBV6-6 to TRBJ2-2; 8 bases match TRBD1. Losses at the gene ends were 7 bases for V and 0 bases for J; bases not matched to a gene: 4. Germline CDR1 MNHNY, CDR2 SVGAGI (reference sequence). The CDR3 runs 15 residues. The CDR3 is CASNPQGANTGELFF. The CDR3 DNA follows: TGTGCCAGCAACCCACAGGGGGCGAACACCGGGGAGCTGTTTTTT.